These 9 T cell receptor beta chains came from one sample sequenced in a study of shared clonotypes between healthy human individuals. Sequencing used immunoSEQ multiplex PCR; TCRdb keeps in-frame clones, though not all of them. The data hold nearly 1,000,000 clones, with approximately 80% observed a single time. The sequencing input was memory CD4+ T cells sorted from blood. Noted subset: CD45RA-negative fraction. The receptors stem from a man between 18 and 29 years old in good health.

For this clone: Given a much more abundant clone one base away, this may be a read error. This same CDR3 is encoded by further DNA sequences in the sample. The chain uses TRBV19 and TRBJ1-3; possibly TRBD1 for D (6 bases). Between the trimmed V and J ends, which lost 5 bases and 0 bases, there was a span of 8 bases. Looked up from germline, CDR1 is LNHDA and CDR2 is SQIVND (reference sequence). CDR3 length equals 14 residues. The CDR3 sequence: CASSVDSSGNTIYF. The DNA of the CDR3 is TGTGCCAGTAGTGTGGACAGCTCTGGAAACACCATATATTTT.

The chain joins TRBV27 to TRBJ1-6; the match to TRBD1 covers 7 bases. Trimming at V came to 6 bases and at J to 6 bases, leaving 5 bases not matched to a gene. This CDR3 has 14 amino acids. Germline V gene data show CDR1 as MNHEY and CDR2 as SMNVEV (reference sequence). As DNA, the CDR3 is TGTGCCAGCAGATCGGGACAGTCTAATTCACCCCTCCACTTT. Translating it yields CASRSGQSNSPLHF.

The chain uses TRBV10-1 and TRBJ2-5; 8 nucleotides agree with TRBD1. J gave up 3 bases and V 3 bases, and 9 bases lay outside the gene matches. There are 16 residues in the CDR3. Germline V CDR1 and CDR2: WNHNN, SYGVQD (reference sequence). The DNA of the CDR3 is TGCGCCAGCAGTGAATTCAGGGGGCGCCGGGAAGAGACCCAGTACTTC. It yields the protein CASSEFRGRREETQYF.

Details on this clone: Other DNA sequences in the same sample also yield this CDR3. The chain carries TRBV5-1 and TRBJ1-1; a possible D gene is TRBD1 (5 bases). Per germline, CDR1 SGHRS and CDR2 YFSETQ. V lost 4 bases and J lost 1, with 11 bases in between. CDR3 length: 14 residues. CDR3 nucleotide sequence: TGCGCCAGCAGCCAAGGGACGGAGAACACTGAAGCTTTCTTT. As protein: CASSQGTENTEAFF.

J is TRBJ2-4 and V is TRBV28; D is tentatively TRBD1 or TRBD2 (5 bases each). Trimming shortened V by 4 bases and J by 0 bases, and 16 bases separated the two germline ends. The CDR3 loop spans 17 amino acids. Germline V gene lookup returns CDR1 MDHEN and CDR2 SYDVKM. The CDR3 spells CASSSPRGVGAKNIQYF. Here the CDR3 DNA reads TGTGCCAGCAGTTCCCCGAGAGGGGTGGGAGCCAAAAACATTCAGTACTTC.

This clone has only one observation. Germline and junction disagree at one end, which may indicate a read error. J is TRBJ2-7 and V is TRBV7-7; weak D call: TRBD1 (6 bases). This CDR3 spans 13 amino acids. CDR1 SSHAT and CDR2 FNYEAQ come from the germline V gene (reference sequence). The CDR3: CASSHDTGHEQYF. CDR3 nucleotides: TGTGCTAGCAGCCACGACACAGGGCACGAGCAGTACTTC.

Written as DNA, the CDR3 is TGCGCCAGCAGTGCGGGGGGTCCTGGGGCCAACGTCCTGACTTTC. It translates to CASSAGGPGANVLTF. V is TRBV10-2 and J is TRBJ2-6, with TRBD2 identical over 7 bases. This CDR3 is built from 15 residues. The ends lost 4 bases at V and 2 bases at J; junction bases unmatched: 2. Per the germline V gene, CDR1 is WSHSY and CDR2 is SAAADI.

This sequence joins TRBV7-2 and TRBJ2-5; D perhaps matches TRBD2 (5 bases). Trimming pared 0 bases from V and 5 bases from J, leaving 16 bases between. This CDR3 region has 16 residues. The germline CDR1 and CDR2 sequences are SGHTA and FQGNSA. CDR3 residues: CASSLASRSGKETQYF. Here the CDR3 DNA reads TGTGCCAGCAGCTTAGCTTCCCGATCGGGGAAGGAGACCCAGTACTTC.

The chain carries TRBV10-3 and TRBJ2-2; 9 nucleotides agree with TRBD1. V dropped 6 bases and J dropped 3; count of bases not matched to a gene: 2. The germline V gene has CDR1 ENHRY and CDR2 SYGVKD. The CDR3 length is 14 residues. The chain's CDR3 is CAIRGDRDTGELFF. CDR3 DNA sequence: TGTGCCATCAGGGGGGACAGGGACACCGGGGAGCTGTTTTTT.